The TCR beta chain under discussion was sequenced for a study of T cell changes during pregnancy in multiple sclerosis. Germline CDR1 and CDR2: MNHNS and SASEGT. This CDR3 comprises 14 residues. Trimming cost V 3 bases and J 0 bases, with 9 bases left between them. The repertoire was sequenced with immunoSEQ multiplex PCR; TCRdb's copy has only in-frame clones and lacks some. The table lists roughly 48,000 clones, about 88% of them singletons. This TCR derives from a female donor with multiple sclerosis, enrolled in a pregnancy study. Sample: CD4+ T cells from peripheral blood mononuclear cells, taken in the second trimester of pregnancy. V gene TRBV6-1 combines with J gene TRBJ2-7; D call uncertain. The DNA of the CDR3 is TGTGCCAGCAGTGAGGGCCGATACTCCTACGAGCAGTACTTC. Protein sequence: CASSEGRYSYEQYF.